Listed here are 30 T cell receptor beta chains from one sample, sequenced in a study of T cells in Graves' hyperthyroidism and ophthalmopathy. Amplification yielded TCR beta CDR3 regions, with RNA transcripts as the source. HTBI primers were the set used in a first-round RT-PCR of the TCR CDR3. TCRdb reanalysed the multiplex PCR reads using MiXCR and keeps one entry per CDR3 protein. Among 360,000 or so distinct CDR3 sequences listed, about a fifth were seen once. The material sequenced was blood. These receptors all stem from a woman aged 18-29 years with Graves' hyperthyroidism.

This clonotype was seen repeatedly, ten times or more. V gene TRBV6-5 combines with J gene TRBJ2-7, with D uncertain. Deletions cut 6 bases from V and 2 bases from J, with 5 bases between. This CDR3 is built from 11 residues. Germline V gives CDR1 MNHEY, CDR2 SVGAGI. The chain's CDR3 is CASRGPYEQYF. As DNA, the CDR3 is TGTGCCAGCAGAGGACCCTACGAGCAGTACTTC.

This clonotype occurred many times. This chain uses TRBV24-1 with TRBJ2-5; 7 bases match TRBD1. This CDR3 comprises 15 residues. The V segment lost 2 bases and the J segment 5 bases; nucleotides outside the gene matches: 7. Germline V lookup: CDR1 KGHDR, CDR2 SFDVKD. This chain's CDR3 is CATSDYRQGVETQYF. CDR3 bases: TGTGCCACCAGTGATTATCGACAGGGTGTGGAGACCCAGTACTTC.

In the case of this clonotype: Given a much more abundant clone one base away, this may be a read error. The chain couples TRBV6-5 to TRBJ2-7; the D gene is possibly TRBD2 (5 bases). CDR3 length: 17 amino acids. Trimming took 4 bases from V and 2 from J, leaving 21 bases between them. Germline V gives CDR1 MNHEY, CDR2 SVGAGI. The CDR3 here is CASSCSPDRGRAYEQYF. The CDR3 DNA follows: TGTGCCAGCAGTTGCTCGCCAGATCGCGGGCGGGCCTACGAGCAGTACTTC.

The genes are TRBV4-1 and TRBJ2-7; no clear D. This CDR3 is built from 13 residues. Deletions cut 2 bases from V and 1 base from J, with 6 bases between. CDR1 and CDR2 from the germline V gene are MGHRA and YSYEKL. CDR3 amino acids: CASSQQTSYEQYF. The CDR3 DNA follows: TGCGCCAGCAGCCAACAGACATCCTACGAGCAGTACTTC.

A word on this clonotype: Just one base apart from a much larger clone, this may be a read error. V is TRBV6-1 and J is TRBJ2-5; D remains unclear. Trimming removed 5 bases from V and 0 bases from J, with 7 bases in between. Looked up from germline, CDR1 is MNHNS and CDR2 is SASEGT. The CDR3 totals 13 residues. For the CDR3, the DNA is TGTGCCAGCAGTAGACGGAACCAAGAGACCCAGTACTTC. It translates to CASSRRNQETQYF.

This clonotype appeared many times. The rearrangement uses TRBV6-5 and TRBJ1-5; D gene ambiguous. CDR1 is MNHEY, CDR2 SVGAGI, per germline. The CDR3 sequence is 14 residues long. Trimming stripped 2 bases from V and 0 bases from J, with 5 bases between. The CDR3: CASSYRNSNQPQHF. In DNA form, the CDR3 reads TGTGCCAGCAGTTACAGGAATAGCAATCAGCCCCAGCATTTT.

This clonotype has a count of ten or more. V usage is TRBV20-1 and J usage is TRBJ1-1; a weak D match, TRBD1 (5 bases). This CDR3 contains 15 residues. In germline, CDR1 is DFQATT, CDR2 SNEGSKA (reference sequence). Trimming shortened V by 1 base and J by 2 bases, and 14 bases separated the two germline ends. CDR3 loop: CSARAPDRLNTEAFF. The CDR3 DNA follows: TGCAGTGCTAGAGCTCCCGACAGATTAAACACTGAAGCTTTCTTT.

The sample holds many counts of this clonotype. This chain joins TRBV12-5 and TRBJ2-5; no clear D. Germline V gene lookup returns CDR1 LGHNT and CDR2 FRNRAP. The CDR3 loop spans 15 amino acids. V gave up 3 bases and J gave up 7 bases, with 18 bases separating them. CDR3 protein: CASGLRPSGGGTQYF. The CDR3 DNA follows: TGTGCTAGTGGTTTACGACCATCGGGTGGTGGGACCCAGTACTTC.

This clonotype was detected only a few times. The J gene is TRBJ2-6, the V gene TRBV30, with D hard to call. Between the trimmed V and J ends, which lost 3 bases and 0 bases, there was a span of 6 bases. The CDR3 loop spans 14 amino acids. Germline V gives CDR1 GTSNPN, CDR2 SVGIG (reference sequence). The CDR3 sequence is CAWRGYSGANVLTF. Here the CDR3 DNA reads TGTGCCTGGAGGGGATACTCTGGGGCCAACGTCCTGACTTTC.

This clonotype was seen repeatedly, ten times or more. The chain is built from TRBV5-1 and TRBJ2-7; D remains unclear. Trimming pared 0 bases from V and 2 bases from J, leaving 9 bases between. Germline lookup yields CDR1 SGHRS and CDR2 YFSETQ. The CDR3 is made up of 14 amino acids. CDR3 in amino acids: CASSLELLAYEQYF. CDR3 sequence (DNA): TGCGCCAGCAGCTTGGAACTCTTGGCCTACGAGCAGTACTTC.

The chain combines TRBV5-1 with TRBJ1-2; tentative D call: TRBD1 (6 bases). This CDR3 comprises 15 residues. In germline, CDR1 is SGHRS, CDR2 YFSETQ. V was cut by 0 bases and J by 3 bases, with 12 bases left in between. The CDR3 nucleotides are TGCGCCAGCAGCTTGGGCGCGGGGGGCGACTATGGCTACACCTTC. It encodes CASSLGAGGDYGYTF.

This clonotype was observed many times. The gene calls are TRBV5-1 and TRBJ2-2; unclear D gene. The length of the CDR3 is 14 residues. Trimming took off 2 bases at V and 7 bases at J, with 12 bases between the two ends. The V gene's germline CDR1 is SGHRS and CDR2 YFSETQ. CDR3 sequence (DNA): TGCGCCAGCAGCTTAGGTCTAGAGAACGGGGAGCTGTTTTTT. This gives the protein CASSLGLENGELFF. The whole variable domain, filled in from reference TRBV5-1 and TRBJ2-2, reads KAGVTQTPRYLIKTRGQQVTLSCSPISGHRSVSWYQQTPGQGLQFLFEYFSETQRNKGNFPGRFSGRQFSNSRSEMNVSTLELGDSALYLCASSLGLENGELFFGEGSRLTVL.

CDR3 region: CASSDRVGELFF. The CDR3 DNA reads as TGTGCCAGCAGCGACAGGGTCGGGGAGCTGTTTTTT. The chain couples TRBV12-3 or TRBV12-4 to TRBJ2-2; TRBD1 matches 7 bases. Trimming cost V 6 bases and J 7 bases; bases outside gene matches: 2. This CDR3 has 12 amino acids.

This clonotype was observed many times. This chain links TRBV24-1 with TRBJ1-5; 9 nucleotides match TRBD1. The J segment lost 7 bases and the V segment lost 2 bases, leaving 2 bases of the junction unmatched. The CDR3 is 14 amino acids. Germline CDR1 is KGHDR and CDR2 is SFDVKD. Here the CDR3 reads CATSDYRGRQPQHF. The CDR3 DNA follows: TGTGCCACCAGTGATTACAGGGGGCGGCAGCCCCAGCATTTT.

This clonotype was recorded many times. This chain uses TRBV29-1 with TRBJ2-7; D not certain. CDR3 length: 11 residues. Trimming stripped 2 bases from V and 3 bases from J, with 5 bases between. The germline V gene encodes CDR1 SQVTM and CDR2 ANQGSEA. CDR3 residues: CSVESSYEQYF. CDR3 sequence (DNA): TGCAGCGTTGAATCCAGCTACGAGCAGTACTTC.

Here the CDR3 reads CASSGVGSGVYEQYF. CDR3 DNA: TGTGCCAGCAGTGGGGTTGGTAGCGGAGTTTACGAGCAGTACTTC. J is TRBJ2-7 and V is TRBV12-3 or TRBV12-4, with D maybe TRBD2 (6 bases). The CDR3 contains 15 residues. V shed 5 bases and J shed 4 bases, with 18 bases lying between them.

This clonotype has at least ten counts. The rearrangement uses TRBV6-4 and TRBJ2-3, with TRBD1 identical over 8 bases. This CDR3 contains 14 residues. J was trimmed by 4 bases and V by 2 bases; bases with no gene match: 2. Germline loops: CDR1 MRHNA, CDR2 SNTAGT. CDR3 DNA: TGTGCCAGCAGTGACGGGACAGGAGCAGATACGCAGTATTTT. Translated: CASSDGTGADTQYF.

The chain has TRBV29-1 and TRBJ2-7; TRBD1 agrees at 10 bases. The CDR3 runs to 15 residues. Per the germline V gene, CDR1 is SQVTM and CDR2 is ANQGSEA. V shed 6 bases, J shed 5 bases, and the junction held 13 bases outside the gene matches. CDR3 loop: CSVGAGTGVPDEQYF. The DNA of the CDR3 is TGCAGCGTGGGGGCCGGGACAGGGGTTCCGGACGAGCAGTACTTC.

This clonotype was counted at least ten times. The chain is built from TRBV7-2 and TRBJ2-7, with 10 bases identical to TRBD1. CDR3 length equals 14 residues. Germline assignment: CDR1 SGHTA and CDR2 FQGNSA. Trimming cost V 5 bases and J 5 bases; bases outside gene matches: 6. The CDR3 bases are TGTGCCAGCAGCCAGGGACAGGGGTTCAACGAGCAGTACTTC. Translation: CASSQGQGFNEQYF.

In regard to this clonotype: At one of its ends the junction is not consistent with the germline gene, which may arise from a read error. The gene calls are TRBV7-3 and TRBJ2-1, with 10 positions matching TRBD2. CDR1 and CDR2 from the germline V gene are SGHTA and FQGTGA. The CDR3 is 15 amino acids. This chain's CDR3 is CASSLNSGGYNEKFF. The CDR3 DNA is TGTGCCAGCAGCTTGAATAGCGGGGGGTACAATGAGAAGTTCTTC. The full variable domain, completed using reference TRBV7-3 and TRBJ2-1, is GAGVSQTPSNKVTEKGKYVELRCDPISGHTALYWYRQSLGQGPEFLIYFQGTGAADDSGLPNDRFFAVRPEGSVSTLKIQRTERGDSAVYLCASSLNSGGYNEKFFGPGTRLTVL.

This clonotype was seen at least ten times. The genes are TRBV6-1 and TRBJ1-1; TRBD1 might be the D (5 bases). V shed 1 base and J shed 11 bases, with 17 bases lying between them. CDR3 length: 14 amino acids. Germline V gene lookup returns CDR1 MNHNS and CDR2 SASEGT. CDR3 sequence reads: CASSEDTGLGRAFF. Written as DNA, the CDR3 is TGTGCCAGCAGTGAAGACACGGGGCTCGGGCGCGCTTTCTTT.

This clonotype was seen a handful of times. V is TRBV12-5 and J is TRBJ1-3; D unresolved. The germline V and J ends were trimmed by 6 bases and 7 bases, with 7 bases remaining between them. CDR1 and CDR2 from the germline V gene are LGHNT and FRNRAP. The CDR3 totals 11 residues. This chain's CDR3 is CASGLRNTIYF. The DNA for the CDR3 is TGTGCTAGTGGCCTTAGGAACACCATATATTTT. Together with reference TRBV12-5 and TRBJ1-3, the CDR3 gives the full variable domain: DARVTQTPRHKVTEMGQEVTMRCQPILGHNTVFWYRQTMMQGLELLAYFRNRAPLDDSGMPKDRFSAEMPDATLATLKIQPSEPRDSAVYFCASGLRNTIYFGEGSWLTVV.

This clonotype has at least ten counts. The chain employs TRBV12-3 or TRBV12-4 and TRBJ1-5; maybe TRBD1 (6 bases). This CDR3 contains 15 residues. V was pared by 6 bases and J by 1 base, with 13 bases between. The CDR3 bases are TGTGCCAGCAGCAGAGGGGGGTTGAGCAATCAGCCCCAGCATTTT. It translates to CASSRGGLSNQPQHF.

This clonotype came up a few times. The V and J genes are TRBV20-1 and TRBJ2-1; D is undetermined. CDR1 DFQATT and CDR2 SNEGSKA come from the germline V gene (reference sequence). Trimming stripped 4 bases from V and 1 base from J, with 8 bases between. The CDR3 has 13 amino acids. The CDR3 region is CSATRNSYNEQFF. The CDR3 bases are TGCAGTGCTACGCGCAATTCCTACAATGAGCAGTTCTTC.

This clonotype has a count of ten or more. The chain links TRBV12-3 or TRBV12-4 to TRBJ2-2; D unresolved. CDR3 length equals 12 residues. Deletions cut 7 bases from V and 7 bases from J, with 10 bases between. The CDR3 sequence is CASTLGDGELFF. CDR3 coding DNA: TGTGCCAGCACCCTAGGTGACGGGGAGCTGTTTTTT.

This clonotype was detected many times. This chain uses TRBV6-1 with TRBJ2-5; 8 bases align to TRBD2. V lost 9 bases and J lost 4; bases outside the gene matches: 10. This CDR3 region has 14 residues. Looked up from germline, CDR1 is MNHNS and CDR2 is SASEGT. The chain's CDR3 is CASCRGGGSETQYF. DNA for the CDR3: TGTGCCAGTTGCCGGGGGGGCGGTTCAGAGACCCAGTACTTC.

This clonotype appeared a few times. V is TRBV30 and J is TRBJ2-7, with a tentative D call TRBD1 (5 bases). Germline CDR1 GTSNPN, CDR2 SVGIG (reference sequence). The CDR3 runs 12 residues. V lost 0 bases, J lost 5 bases, and 8 bases lay in between. This CDR3 is CAWSVLGDEQYF. CDR3 DNA sequence: TGTGCCTGGAGTGTATTAGGGGACGAGCAGTACTTC.

The sample holds many counts of this clonotype. V and J are TRBV6-1 and TRBJ1-2, with a weak D call TRBD1 (5 bases). The CDR3 spans 13 residues. The germline V gene encodes CDR1 MNHNS and CDR2 SASEGT. Between the trimmed V and J ends, which lost 7 bases and 3 bases, there was a span of 12 bases. CDR3 region: CASTRTPDYGYTF. The CDR3 DNA sequence: TGTGCCAGCACCAGGACACCCGACTATGGCTACACCTTC.

This clonotype was picked up many times. V is TRBV7-3 and J is TRBJ2-5; either TRBD1 or TRBD2 may fit D (6 bases each). V gave up 5 bases and J gave up 5 bases, with 12 bases separating them. The germline V gene encodes CDR1 SGHTA and CDR2 FQGTGA. This CDR3 has 13 amino acids. The CDR3 DNA sequence: TGTGCCAGCAGCAACGGGGGCGGGGAGACCCAGTACTTC. Its translation: CASSNGGGETQYF. The whole variable domain, remainder taken from reference TRBV7-3 and TRBJ2-5, is GAGVSQTPSNKVTEKGKYVELRCDPISGHTALYWYRQSLGQGPEFLIYFQGTGAADDSGLPNDRFFAVRPEGSVSTLKIQRTERGDSAVYLCASSNGGGETQYFGPGTRLLVL.

This clonotype was detected only once. The chain uses TRBV25-1 and TRBJ2-7, with no clear D. The CDR3 consists of 17 residues. Germline CDR1 MGHDK, CDR2 SYGVNS. Trimming stripped 5 bases from V and 3 bases from J, with 23 bases between. The CDR3, as DNA: TGTGCCAGCAGTCCACCGTCTCCCGGGCCCTCGTTCTACGAGCAGTACTTC. Encoded protein: CASSPPSPGPSFYEQYF.